A single sample is the source of the 22 T cell receptor beta chains below, sequenced in a study of OX40 agonist ivuxolimab in advanced cancers. This table comes from immunoSEQ multiplex PCR, and its TCRdb copy is limited to in-frame clones, with some not included. This sample has some 66,000 clones, with 75% to 80% found just once. The sample consisted of CD4+ or CD8+ T cells sorted from blood, taken in a trial of the OX40 agonist ivuxolimab. These receptors were obtained from an adult with an advanced solid tumor such as melanoma, head and neck, liver or kidney cancer.

The CDR3 reads CASSHPASGLYEQYF. For the CDR3, the DNA is TGCGCCAGCAGCCACCCGGCTAGCGGATTGTACGAGCAGTACTTC. This rearrangement joins TRBV4-1 to TRBJ2-7; 7 nucleotides align to TRBD2. Germline V gene lookup returns CDR1 MGHRA and CDR2 YSYEKL. The V and J ends lost 3 bases and 4 bases, in that order; junction bases with no gene match: 9. This CDR3 region has 15 residues.

The chain joins TRBV7-2 to TRBJ2-7; D is tentatively TRBD1 or TRBD2 (7 bases each). The V and J ends lost 6 bases and 3 bases respectively, with 18 bases between them. This CDR3 is built from 15 residues. From germline, CDR1 is SGHTA and CDR2 FQGNSA. The CDR3 DNA reads TGTGCCAGCAGGGGGAGGGTCGGGACAGTCTACGAGCAGTACTTC. It translates to CASRGRVGTVYEQYF.

DNA for the CDR3: TGTGCCAGCAGGGGGGGAGCCAAAAACATTCAGTACTTC. Translated: CASRGGAKNIQYF. The rearrangement links TRBV27 to TRBJ2-4; tentatively, D is TRBD2 (6 bases). V gave up 6 bases and J gave up 0 bases, with 6 bases separating them. Germline CDR1 MNHEY, CDR2 SMNVEV (reference sequence). The CDR3 covers 13 residues.

V usage is TRBV29-1 and J usage is TRBJ1-2, with 7 bases matching TRBD1. Trimming took 4 bases from V and 8 from J; bases not matched to a gene: 7. The CDR3 totals 12 residues. Germline-derived CDR1 and CDR2 are SQVTM and ANQGSEA. CDR3 DNA sequence: TGCAGCGTTGCTACGTGGACAGGCGGCTACACCTTC. Its protein product is CSVATWTGGYTF.

The J gene is TRBJ1-1, the V gene TRBV6-1; D remains ambiguous. This CDR3 comprises 12 residues. Germline-derived CDR1 and CDR2 are MNHNS and SASEGT. V lost 8 bases, J lost 6 bases, and 13 bases lay in between. CDR3 loop: CASVLVGSEAFF. CDR3 sequence (DNA): TGTGCCAGCGTGTTGGTGGGATCTGAAGCTTTCTTT.

The V call is TRBV5-1, the J call TRBJ2-5, with TRBD1 as a possible D gene (5 bases). Per the germline V gene, CDR1 is SGHRS and CDR2 is YFSETQ. V was pared by 2 bases and J by 3 bases, with 11 bases between. The length of the CDR3 is 14 residues. CDR3 in DNA: TGCGCCAGCAGCTTAACTACAGGAAAAGAGACCCAGTACTTC. Translated: CASSLTTGKETQYF.

The rearrangement links TRBV11-3 to TRBJ2-4; D might be TRBD2 (6 bases). The CDR3 length is 16 residues. V lost 5 bases, J lost 0 bases, and 14 bases lay in between. Germline V gene lookup returns CDR1 SGHNT and CDR2 YENEEA. In DNA form, the CDR3 reads TGTGCCAGCAGCCTAGGGTTAGCGGTAGCCAAAAACATTCAGTACTTC. Translating gives CASSLGLAVAKNIQYF.

This clone is a singleton in its sample. This sequence joins TRBV7-9 and TRBJ2-3; D gene unclear. The CDR3 runs 13 residues. V was cut by 5 bases and J by 6 bases, with 12 bases left in between. Germline lookup yields CDR1 SEHNR and CDR2 FQNEAQ (reference sequence). The CDR3 bases are TGTGCCAGCAGCCCACCTCTTGTGGATACGCAGTATTTT. Its translation is CASSPPLVDTQYF.

This chain connects TRBV9 to TRBJ2-6; 8 bases align to TRBD1. Germline assignment: CDR1 SGDLS and CDR2 YYNGEE. CDR3 length: 19 amino acids. J gave up 0 bases and V 3 bases, and 11 bases lay outside the gene matches. CDR3 residues: CASSADRDFPDSGANVLTF. CDR3 in DNA: TGTGCCAGCAGCGCGGACAGGGACTTTCCCGACTCTGGGGCCAACGTCCTGACTTTC. The full variable domain, its missing parts supplied by reference TRBV9 and TRBJ2-6, is DSGVTQTPKHLITATGQRVTLRCSPRSGDLSVYWYQQSLDQGLQFLIQYYNGEERAKGNILERFSAQQFPDLHSELNLSSLELGDSALYFCASSADRDFPDSGANVLTFGAGSRLTVL.

This clone has just a few counts. The gene calls are TRBV10-3 and TRBJ2-1; 16 bases are shared with TRBD2. V lost 7 bases to trimming and J lost 7 bases; unmatched junction nucleotides: 7. The CDR3 has 16 residues. CDR1 and CDR2 from the germline V gene are ENHRY and SYGVKD. CDR3 protein: CAIKQSGLAGGNEQFF. The DNA of the CDR3 is TGTGCCATCAAACAATCGGGACTAGCGGGGGGGAATGAGCAGTTCTTC.

In this sample, this clone turned up a few times. The chain carries TRBV30 and TRBJ1-5; D gene uncertain. There are 15 residues in the CDR3. V lost 0 bases, J lost 3 bases, and 12 bases lay in between. Germline assignment: CDR1 GTSNPN and CDR2 SVGIG (reference sequence). The CDR3 is CAWSVRGLFNQPQHF. The CDR3 DNA is TGTGCCTGGAGTGTAAGAGGGTTGTTCAATCAGCCCCAGCATTTT.

The chain couples TRBV4-1 to TRBJ1-3; D is ambiguous. CDR1 and CDR2 from the germline V gene are MGHRA and YSYEKL. The V end lost 2 bases, the J end lost 0 bases, and 5 bases lay between the germline ends. This CDR3 has 14 amino acids. This CDR3 is CASSQPSSGNTIYF. The CDR3 DNA is TGCGCCAGCAGCCAACCTAGCTCTGGAAACACCATATATTTT.

V and J are TRBV5-8 and TRBJ2-1; D is perhaps TRBD1 (5 bases). Germline V gene data show CDR1 as SGHTS and CDR2 as YDEGEE. This CDR3 comprises 16 residues. V was clipped by 4 bases and J by 0 bases, with 14 bases between them. The CDR3 region is CASSSTQGLSYNEQFF. CDR3 coding DNA: TGTGCCAGCAGCAGTACTCAGGGTCTCTCCTACAATGAGCAGTTCTTC.

The chain couples TRBV2 to TRBJ2-2, with D possibly matching TRBD1 (6 bases). The CDR3 has 13 residues. The germline V and J ends were trimmed by 6 bases and 5 bases, with 10 bases remaining between them. Germline-derived CDR1 and CDR2 are SNHLY and FYNNEI. The CDR3 region is CASRLQGTGELFF. The CDR3, as DNA: TGTGCCAGCAGATTACAGGGAACCGGGGAGCTGTTTTTT.

The rearrangement uses TRBV9 and TRBJ2-1, with a possible D match to TRBD1 (6 bases). The V and J ends lost 2 bases and 0 bases respectively, with 9 bases between them. Germline loops: CDR1 SGDLS, CDR2 YYNGEE. The CDR3 spans 15 residues. The DNA of the CDR3 is TGTGCCAGCAGCGTTGTGGGGGCCTCCTACAATGAGCAGTTCTTC. As protein: CASSVVGASYNEQFF.

The chain has TRBV19 and TRBJ2-1; TRBD2 might be the D (5 bases). This CDR3 contains 15 residues. V lost 0 bases and J 6 bases, leaving 12 bases between the germline ends. From germline, CDR1 is LNHDA and CDR2 SQIVND (reference sequence). CDR3 sequence: CASSIDKRTSNEQFF. The CDR3 DNA sequence: TGTGCCAGTAGTATAGACAAGCGGACGAGCAATGAGCAGTTCTTC.

V gene TRBV5-1 combines with J gene TRBJ2-3; 9 nucleotides agree with TRBD1. CDR3 length: 16 residues. The V and J ends lost 4 bases and 2 bases, in that order; junction bases with no gene match: 8. CDR1 SGHRS and CDR2 YFSETQ come from the germline V gene. The CDR3 spells CASSKDRGTDTDTQYF. CDR3 DNA: TGCGCCAGCAGCAAGGACAGGGGAACAGACACAGATACGCAGTATTTT.

This clone has just one count. This CDR3 reads CASSVVGGRNTGELFF. CDR3 sequence (DNA): TGTGCCAGCAGCGTAGTAGGAGGGCGAAACACCGGGGAGCTGTTTTTT. This chain joins TRBV9 and TRBJ2-2; perhaps TRBD2 as D (6 bases). Per the germline V gene, CDR1 is SGDLS and CDR2 is YYNGEE. Deletions cut 0 bases from V and 2 bases from J, with 11 bases between. The CDR3 loop spans 16 amino acids.

The CDR3 here is CASRKGEFYEQYF. CDR3 in DNA: TGTGCCAGCAGGAAAGGGGAATTCTACGAGCAGTACTTC. The rearrangement uses TRBV2 and TRBJ2-7; perhaps TRBD1 as D (5 bases). Germline V gene lookup returns CDR1 SNHLY and CDR2 FYNNEI. The CDR3 is 13 residues long. The V and J ends lost 6 bases and 3 bases respectively, with 12 bases between them.

The gene calls are TRBV7-9 and TRBJ2-7, with D perhaps TRBD2 (5 bases). CDR1 and CDR2 from the germline V gene are SEHNR and FQNEAQ (reference sequence). Trimming pared 9 bases from V and 0 bases from J, leaving 9 bases between. The CDR3 sequence is 12 residues long. The CDR3 protein is CASTSGSYEQYF. As DNA, the CDR3 is TGTGCCAGTACTAGTGGCTCCTACGAGCAGTACTTC.

The V call is TRBV6-4, the J call TRBJ2-5; 12 bases are a match to TRBD2. The CDR3 is made up of 16 amino acids. V was clipped by 1 base and J by 5 bases; unmatched bases: 5. Germline values: CDR1 MRHNA, CDR2 SNTAGT. In nucleotides, the CDR3 is TGTGCCAGCAGTGACTGGCTAGCGGGAGGGCGGGAGACCCAGTACTTC. It yields the protein CASSDWLAGGRETQYF.

V and J are TRBV9 and TRBJ2-1; 11 positions agree with TRBD2. CDR1 is SGDLS, CDR2 YYNGEE, per germline. J gave up 3 bases and V 0 bases, and 5 bases lay outside the gene matches. The CDR3 has 17 residues. CDR3 region: CASSVGLAGPGYNEQFF. The CDR3 DNA follows: TGTGCCAGCAGCGTAGGACTAGCGGGACCTGGCTACAATGAGCAGTTCTTC.